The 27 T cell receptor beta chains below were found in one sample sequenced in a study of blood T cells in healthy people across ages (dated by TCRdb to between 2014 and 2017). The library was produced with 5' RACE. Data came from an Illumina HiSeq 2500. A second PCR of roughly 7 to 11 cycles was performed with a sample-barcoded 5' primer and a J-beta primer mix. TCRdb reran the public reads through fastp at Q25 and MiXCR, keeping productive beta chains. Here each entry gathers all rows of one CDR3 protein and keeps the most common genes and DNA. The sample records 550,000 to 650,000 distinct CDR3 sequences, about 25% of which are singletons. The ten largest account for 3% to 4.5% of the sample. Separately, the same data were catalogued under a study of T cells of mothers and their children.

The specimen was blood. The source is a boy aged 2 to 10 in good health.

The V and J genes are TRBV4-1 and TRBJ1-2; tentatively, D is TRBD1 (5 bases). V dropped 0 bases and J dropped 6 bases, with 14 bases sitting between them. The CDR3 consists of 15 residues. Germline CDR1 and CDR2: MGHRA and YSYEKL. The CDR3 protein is CASSQDGSGADGYTF. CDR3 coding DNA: TGCGCCAGCAGCCAAGATGGGAGTGGGGCAGATGGCTACACCTTC.

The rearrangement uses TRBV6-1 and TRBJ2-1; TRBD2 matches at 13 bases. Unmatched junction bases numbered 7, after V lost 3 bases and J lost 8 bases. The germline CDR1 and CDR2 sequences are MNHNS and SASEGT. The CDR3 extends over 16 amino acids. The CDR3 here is CASSDAGTSGDYEQFF. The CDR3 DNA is TGTGCCAGCAGTGACGCCGGGACTAGCGGGGACTATGAGCAGTTCTTC.

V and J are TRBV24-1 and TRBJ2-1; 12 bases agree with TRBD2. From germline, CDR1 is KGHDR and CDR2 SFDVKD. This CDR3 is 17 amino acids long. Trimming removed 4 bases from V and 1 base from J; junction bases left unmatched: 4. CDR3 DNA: TGTGCCACCAGTGACCGTACTAGCGGGGGGTCCTACAATGAGCAGTTCTTC. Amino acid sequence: CATSDRTSGGSYNEQFF.

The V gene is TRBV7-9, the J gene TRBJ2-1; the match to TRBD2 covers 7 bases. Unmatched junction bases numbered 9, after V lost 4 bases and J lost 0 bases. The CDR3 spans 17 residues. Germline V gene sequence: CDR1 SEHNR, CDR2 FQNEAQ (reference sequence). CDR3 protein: CASSSFSGRASYNEQFF. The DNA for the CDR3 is TGTGCCAGCAGCTCGTTCTCGGGGAGGGCCTCCTACAATGAGCAGTTCTTC.

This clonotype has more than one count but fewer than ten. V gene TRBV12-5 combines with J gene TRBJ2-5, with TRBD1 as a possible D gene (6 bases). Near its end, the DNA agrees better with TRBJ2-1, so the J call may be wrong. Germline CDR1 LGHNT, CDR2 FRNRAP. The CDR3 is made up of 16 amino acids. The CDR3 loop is CASGLGPPDSFHEQFF. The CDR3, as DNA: TGTGCTAGTGGTTTGGGACCCCCGGACAGTTTCCATGAGCAGTTCTTC.

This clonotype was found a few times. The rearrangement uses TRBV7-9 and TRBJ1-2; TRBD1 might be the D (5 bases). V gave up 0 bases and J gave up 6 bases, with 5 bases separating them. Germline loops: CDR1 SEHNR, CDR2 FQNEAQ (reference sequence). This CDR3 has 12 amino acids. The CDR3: CASSLAGDGYTF. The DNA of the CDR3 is TGTGCCAGCAGCTTAGCAGGGGATGGCTACACCTTC.

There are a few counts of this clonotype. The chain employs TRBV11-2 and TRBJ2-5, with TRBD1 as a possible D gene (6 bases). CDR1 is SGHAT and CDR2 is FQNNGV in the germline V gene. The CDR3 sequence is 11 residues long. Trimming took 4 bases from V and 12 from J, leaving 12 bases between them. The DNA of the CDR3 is TGTGCCAGCAGCTCGAACAGGGACGAGTACTTC. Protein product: CASSSNRDEYF. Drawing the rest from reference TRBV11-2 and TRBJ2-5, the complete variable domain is EAGVAQSPRYKIIEKRQSVAFWCNPISGHATLYWYQQILGQGPKLLIQFQNNGVVDDSQLPKDRFSAERLKGVDSTLKIQPAKLEDSAVYLCASSSNRDEYFGPGTRLLVL.

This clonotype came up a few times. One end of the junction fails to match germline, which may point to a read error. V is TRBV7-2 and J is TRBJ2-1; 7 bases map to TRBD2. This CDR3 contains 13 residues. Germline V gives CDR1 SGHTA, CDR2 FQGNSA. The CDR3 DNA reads TGTGCCAGCAGCTTAGGTTTTAAGGCGGGAGACTACTTC. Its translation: CASSLGFKAGDYF.

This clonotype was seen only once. For the CDR3, the DNA is TGTGCCAGCAGTGAGGATACGGGGCAGACCCTTAACTATGGCTACACCTTC. This sequence encodes CASSEDTGQTLNYGYTF. V is TRBV25-1 and J is TRBJ1-2; D possibly corresponds to TRBD1 (5 bases). This CDR3 region has 17 residues. The ends were cut back, 3 bases at V and 1 base at J, with 18 bases in the middle. Germline V CDR1 and CDR2: MGHDK, SYGVNS.

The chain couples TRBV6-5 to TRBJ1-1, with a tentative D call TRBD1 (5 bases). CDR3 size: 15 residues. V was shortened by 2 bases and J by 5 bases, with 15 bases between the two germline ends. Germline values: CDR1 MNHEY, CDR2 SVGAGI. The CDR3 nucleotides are TGTGCCAGCAGTTACGCTCGGACGGGGGGGACTGAAGCTTTCTTT. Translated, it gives CASSYARTGGTEAFF.

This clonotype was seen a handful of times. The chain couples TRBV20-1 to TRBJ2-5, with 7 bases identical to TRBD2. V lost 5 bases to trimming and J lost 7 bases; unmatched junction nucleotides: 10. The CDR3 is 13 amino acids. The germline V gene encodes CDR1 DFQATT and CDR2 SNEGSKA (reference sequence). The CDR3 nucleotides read TGCAGTGCTCATACTAGCGCAGCAGGGACCCAGTACTTC. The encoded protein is CSAHTSAAGTQYF.

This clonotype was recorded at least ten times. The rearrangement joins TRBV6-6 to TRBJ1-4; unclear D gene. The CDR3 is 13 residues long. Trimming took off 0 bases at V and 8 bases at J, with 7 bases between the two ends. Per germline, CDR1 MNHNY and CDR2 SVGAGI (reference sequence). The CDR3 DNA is TGTGCCAGCAGTTACTCGAGGTTGGAAAAACTGTTTTTT. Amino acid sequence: CASSYSRLEKLFF.

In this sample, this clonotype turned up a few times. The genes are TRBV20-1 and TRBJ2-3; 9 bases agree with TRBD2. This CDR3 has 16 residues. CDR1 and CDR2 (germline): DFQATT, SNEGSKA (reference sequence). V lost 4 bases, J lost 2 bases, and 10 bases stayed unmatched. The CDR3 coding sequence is TGCAGTGCTACTAAAACGCGGGAGGGCCTCACAGATACGCAGTATTTT. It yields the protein CSATKTREGLTDTQYF.

CDR3 in DNA: TGTGCCAGCAGCTTGAAGCGGGACTCCTACGAGCAGTACTTC. Its translation is CASSLKRDSYEQYF. The J gene is TRBJ2-7, the V gene TRBV7-9; 7 nucleotides line up with TRBD2. V lost 3 bases to trimming and J lost 0 bases; unmatched junction nucleotides: 2. The CDR3 covers 14 residues. Germline CDR1 is SEHNR and CDR2 is FQNEAQ (reference sequence). The full variable domain, its missing parts supplied by reference TRBV7-9 and TRBJ2-7, is DTGVSQNPRHKITKRGQNVTFRCDPISEHNRLYWYRQTLGQGPEFLTYFQNEAQLEKSRLLSDRFSAERPKGSFSTLEIQRTEQGDSAMYLCASSLKRDSYEQYFGPGTRLTVT.

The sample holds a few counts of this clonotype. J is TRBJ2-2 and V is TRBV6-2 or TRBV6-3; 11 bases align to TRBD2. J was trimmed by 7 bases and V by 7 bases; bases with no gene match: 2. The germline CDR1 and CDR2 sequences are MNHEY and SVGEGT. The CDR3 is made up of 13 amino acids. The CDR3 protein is CASTTSGDGELFF. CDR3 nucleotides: TGTGCCAGCACGACTAGCGGGGACGGGGAGCTGTTTTTT.

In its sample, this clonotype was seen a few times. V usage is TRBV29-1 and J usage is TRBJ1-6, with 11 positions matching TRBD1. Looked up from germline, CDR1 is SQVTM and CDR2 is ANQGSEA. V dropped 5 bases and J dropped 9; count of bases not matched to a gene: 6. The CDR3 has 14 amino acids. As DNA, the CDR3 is TGCAGCGTTAGGACAGGGGGCAGGTCTTCACCCCTCCACTTT. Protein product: CSVRTGGRSSPLHF.

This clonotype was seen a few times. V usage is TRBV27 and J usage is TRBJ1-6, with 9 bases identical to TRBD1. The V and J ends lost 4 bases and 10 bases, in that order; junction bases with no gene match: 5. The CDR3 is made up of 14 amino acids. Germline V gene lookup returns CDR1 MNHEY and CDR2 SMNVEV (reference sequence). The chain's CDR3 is CASSWGQGESPLHF. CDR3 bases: TGTGCCAGCAGTTGGGGACAGGGTGAATCACCCCTCCACTTT.

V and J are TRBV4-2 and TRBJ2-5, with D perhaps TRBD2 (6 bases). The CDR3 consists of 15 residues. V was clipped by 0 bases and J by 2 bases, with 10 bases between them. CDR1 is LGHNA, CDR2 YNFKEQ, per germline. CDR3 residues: CASSQEPGLQETQYF. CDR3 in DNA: TGTGCCAGCAGCCAAGAACCGGGACTGCAAGAGACCCAGTACTTC.

The DNA of the CDR3 is TGCGCCAGCAGCTCCAAAGGGACTTCATCCTACAATGAGCAGTTCTTC. Protein: CASSSKGTSSYNEQFF. This sequence joins TRBV5-1 and TRBJ2-1; tentative D call: TRBD2 (6 bases). In germline, CDR1 is SGHRS, CDR2 YFSETQ. V was clipped by 3 bases and J by 1 base, with 14 bases between them. This CDR3 is 16 amino acids long.

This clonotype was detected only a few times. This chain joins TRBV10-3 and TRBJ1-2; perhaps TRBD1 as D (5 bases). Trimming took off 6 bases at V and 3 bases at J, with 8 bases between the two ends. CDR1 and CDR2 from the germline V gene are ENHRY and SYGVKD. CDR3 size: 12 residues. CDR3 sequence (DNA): TGTGCCATCAGGGGACTTGACTATGGCTACACCTTC. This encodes CAIRGLDYGYTF.

CDR3: CSARGTRDRFSYEQYF. The CDR3 DNA follows: TGCAGTGCTAGAGGAACCCGGGACCGATTCTCCTACGAGCAGTACTTC. The genes are TRBV20-1 and TRBJ2-7; either TRBD1 or TRBD2 may fit D (5 bases each). The CDR3 runs to 16 residues. V was shortened by 1 base and J by 0 bases, with 16 bases between the two germline ends. From germline, CDR1 is DFQATT and CDR2 SNEGSKA (reference sequence).

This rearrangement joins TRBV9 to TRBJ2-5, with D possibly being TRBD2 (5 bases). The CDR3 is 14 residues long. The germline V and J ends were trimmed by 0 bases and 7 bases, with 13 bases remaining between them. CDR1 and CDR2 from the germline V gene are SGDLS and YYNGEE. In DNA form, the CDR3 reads TGTGCCAGCAGCGTAGAGGCCGGGAAAGGGACCCAGTACTTC. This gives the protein CASSVEAGKGTQYF.

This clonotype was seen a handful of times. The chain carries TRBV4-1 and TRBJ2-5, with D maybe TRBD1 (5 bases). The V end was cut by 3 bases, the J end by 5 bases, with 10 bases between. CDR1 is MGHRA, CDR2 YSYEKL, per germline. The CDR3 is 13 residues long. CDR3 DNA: TGCGCCAGCAGCCAGCCCCCAGGGGAGACCCAGTACTTC. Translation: CASSQPPGETQYF.

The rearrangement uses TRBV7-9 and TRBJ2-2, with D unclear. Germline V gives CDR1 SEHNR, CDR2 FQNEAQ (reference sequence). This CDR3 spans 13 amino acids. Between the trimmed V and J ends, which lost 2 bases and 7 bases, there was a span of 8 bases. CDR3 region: CASSLSPGGELFF. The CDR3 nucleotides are TGTGCCAGCAGCTTATCCCCAGGCGGGGAGCTGTTTTTT. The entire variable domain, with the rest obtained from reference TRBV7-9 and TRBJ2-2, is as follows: DTGVSQNPRHKITKRGQNVTFRCDPISEHNRLYWYRQTLGQGPEFLTYFQNEAQLEKSRLLSDRFSAERPKGSFSTLEIQRTEQGDSAMYLCASSLSPGGELFFGEGSRLTVL.

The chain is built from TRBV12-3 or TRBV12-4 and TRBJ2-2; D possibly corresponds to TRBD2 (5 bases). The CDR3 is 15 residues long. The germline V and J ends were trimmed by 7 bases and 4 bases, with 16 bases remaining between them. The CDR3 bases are TGTGCCAGCACCTACCGGCTGGCGGGCACCGGGGAGCTGTTTTTT. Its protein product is CASTYRLAGTGELFF.

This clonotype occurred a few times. CDR3 coding DNA: TGTGCCAGCAGCGAATCCCACAGAGATAACACCGGGGAGCTGTTTTTT. It is translated as CASSESHRDNTGELFF. The rearrangement links TRBV9 to TRBJ2-2; D gene unclear. Germline assignment: CDR1 SGDLS and CDR2 YYNGEE. V lost 3 bases, J lost 2 bases, and 14 bases lay in between. The CDR3 is made up of 16 amino acids.

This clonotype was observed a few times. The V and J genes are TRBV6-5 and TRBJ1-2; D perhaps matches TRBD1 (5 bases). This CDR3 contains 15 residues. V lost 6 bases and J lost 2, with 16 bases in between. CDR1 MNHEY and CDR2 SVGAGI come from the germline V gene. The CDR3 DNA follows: TGTGCCAGCAGACTTACTATGACAGCAAACTATGGCTACACCTTC. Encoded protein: CASRLTMTANYGYTF.